This T cell receptor (beta chain) emerged from a study of cytomegalovirus exposure and HLA in healthy donors. Whole-study findings and limits: Listed as cytomegalovirus-associated were about 160 TCR beta chains. Later analysis identified a missense DCLRE1C variant that was linked to TCR beta V- and J-gene trimming. In a later analysis, at a false discovery rate of 0.05, roughly 16,000 TCR beta sequences matched HLA alleles.

With respect to this clone: The antigen is unknown.

PCR primers comprised 60 Vbeta and 13 Jbeta primers. Clones were sequenced by immunoSEQ multiplex PCR, and TCRdb holds only the in-frame ones, with some missing. This table holds some 200,000 clones, 81% found once. The CDR3 has 15 residues. V was pared by 5 bases and J by 4 bases, with 8 bases of the junction left unmatched. Germline lookup yields CDR1 SGHTA and CDR2 FQGTGA. The sample taken for sequencing was PBMCs. The chain links TRBV7-3 to TRBJ2-3, with 8 bases identical to TRBD1. This receptor was obtained from a man in his forties or fifties in good health and CMV-seronegative. The CDR3 DNA reads TGTGCCAGCAGCAATCGACAGGGGAGGTCAGATACGCAGTATTTT. Translating gives CASSNRQGRSDTQYF.